The 25 T cell receptor beta chains presented below share a single source sample, sequenced in a study of T cells after yellow fever vaccination. In TCRdb, the 5' RACE reads were re-called with MiXCR into one record per CDR3 protein. The table has a few hundred thousand distinct CDR3 sequences, roughly 4.8% seen once. Sample: CD4+ T cells sorted from PBMCs, taken on the day of the yellow fever booster vaccination. The receptors come from a man younger than 35 who received the YFV17D yellow fever vaccine.

The V gene is TRBV15, the J gene TRBJ1-5; TRBD1 matches at 7 bases. V gave up 1 base and J gave up 2 bases; unmatched junction bases: 2. CDR1 and CDR2 from the germline V gene are LNHNV and YYDKDF (reference sequence). CDR3 length: 15 residues. The CDR3 protein is CATSRGDSGNQPQHF. The DNA of the CDR3 is TGTGCCACCAGCAGAGGGGACAGTGGCAATCAGCCCCAGCATTTT.

The chain recombines TRBV4-1 with TRBJ2-5, with D perhaps TRBD1 (6 bases). The CDR3 is 13 amino acids. Trimming shortened V by 0 bases and J by 13 bases, and 15 bases separated the two germline ends. CDR1 MGHRA and CDR2 YSYEKL come from the germline V gene. In DNA form, the CDR3 reads TGCGCCAGCAGCCAAGACCCCAGGGGTTTTCCGTACTTC. Its translation: CASSQDPRGFPYF.

This clonotype came up many times. The genes are TRBV7-8 and TRBJ2-2; weak D call: TRBD1 (5 bases). The CDR3 sequence is 15 residues long. Looked up from germline, CDR1 is SGHVS and CDR2 is FQNEAQ. The ends were cut back, 2 bases at V and 0 bases at J, with 7 bases in the middle. The CDR3 sequence: CASSLLRANTGELFF. The CDR3 DNA sequence: TGTGCCAGCAGCTTACTCAGGGCGAACACCGGGGAGCTGTTTTTT.

This clonotype showed up many times. This chain connects TRBV20-1 to TRBJ2-2, with D maybe TRBD1 (5 bases). The CDR3 length is 16 residues. The V end was cut by 1 base, the J end by 4 bases, with 16 bases between. Germline V CDR1 and CDR2: DFQATT, SNEGSKA (reference sequence). Written as DNA, the CDR3 is TGCAGTGCTAGAGGTTGGGGCGCCAAACGCACCGGGGAGCTGTTTTTT. Translated, it gives CSARGWGAKRTGELFF.

This clonotype showed up just a few times. The chain recombines TRBV18 with TRBJ2-1; TRBD1 is a possible D gene (5 bases). Trimming cost V 0 bases and J 2 bases, with 11 bases left between them. Germline lookup yields CDR1 KGHSH and CDR2 LQKENI. This CDR3 has 16 residues. The CDR3 nucleotides are TGTGCCAGCTCACCACCCGGCAGGGTCCCCTACAATGAGCAGTTCTTC. Its translation: CASSPPGRVPYNEQFF. The whole variable domain, filled in from reference TRBV18 and TRBJ2-1, reads NAGVMQNPRHLVRRRGQEARLRCSPMKGHSHVYWYRQLPEEGLKFMVYLQKENIIDESGMPKERFSAEFPKEGPSILRIQQVVRGDSAAYFCASSPPGRVPYNEQFFGPGTRLTVL.

CDR3 loop: CASSPGQGRYEQYF. CDR3 DNA: TGTGCCAGCAGCCCCGGACAGGGACGCTACGAGCAGTACTTC. The chain has TRBV7-2 and TRBJ2-7, with 8 nucleotides matching TRBD1. The CDR3 totals 14 residues. Germline CDR1 reads SGHTA; CDR2 reads FQGNSA. V lost 5 bases and J lost 3; bases outside the gene matches: 6.

This clonotype appeared many times. The chain recombines TRBV6-6 with TRBJ2-2; D remains ambiguous. The CDR3 sequence is 13 residues long. Germline CDR1 is MNHNY and CDR2 is SVGAGI (reference sequence). The V gene lost 5 bases and the J gene lost 7 bases, with 11 bases spanning the gap. The CDR3: CASSPHMSGELFF. Written as DNA, the CDR3 is TGTGCCAGCAGTCCACACATGAGCGGGGAGCTGTTTTTT.

Only a few counts were recorded for this clonotype. The V call is TRBV10-3, the J call TRBJ2-1, with 9 bases matching TRBD2. After removal of 7 bases from V and 3 bases from J, the junction contained 4 bases not matched to a gene. Germline CDR1 ENHRY, CDR2 SYGVKD. The CDR3 consists of 14 residues. The CDR3 spells CAIMLAGLYNEQFF. DNA of the CDR3: TGTGCCATCATGCTAGCGGGGCTCTACAATGAGCAGTTCTTC.

This clonotype has a handful of counts. This sequence may be a read error, since a much larger clone differs from it by one base. This chain connects TRBV5-1 to TRBJ2-1, with D possibly matching TRBD2 (5 bases). Germline CDR1 is SGHRS and CDR2 is YFSETQ. CDR3 length: 16 residues. The DNA for the CDR3 is TGCGCCAGCAGCTCTCTCCCAGGACTTTCCTACCATGAGCAGTTCTTC. Encoded protein: CASSSLPGLSYHEQFF.

The chain couples TRBV6-5 to TRBJ1-5; D gene uncertain. Germline V lookup: CDR1 MNHEY, CDR2 SVGAGI. The CDR3 covers 15 residues. With 0 bases removed from V and 4 bases from J, the gap between germline ends came to 10 bases. The CDR3, as DNA: TGTGCCAGCAGTTACTCGATAAGAGGGAATCAGCCCCAGCATTTT. Amino acids: CASSYSIRGNQPQHF.

The chain couples TRBV20-1 to TRBJ2-7; 10 bases fit TRBD1. There are 13 residues in the CDR3. Germline CDR1 DFQATT, CDR2 SNEGSKA (reference sequence). After removal of 5 bases from V and 4 bases from J, the junction contained 5 bases not matched to a gene. CDR3 DNA sequence: TGCAGTGCTTCCCGGGACAGGGGTTACGAGCAGTACGTC. It translates to CSASRDRGYEQYV.

The chain has TRBV5-1 and TRBJ1-3, with D perhaps matching TRBD1 (5 bases). This CDR3 has 15 amino acids. Deletions cut 4 bases from V and 0 bases from J, with 11 bases between. The germline V gene encodes CDR1 SGHRS and CDR2 YFSETQ. DNA for the CDR3: TGCGCCAGCAGCGTCGGGACGAACTCTGGAAACACCATATATTTT. It yields the protein CASSVGTNSGNTIYF.

The chain links TRBV10-3 to TRBJ1-1; D is uncertain. With 3 bases removed from V and 1 base from J, the gap between germline ends came to 6 bases. There are 13 residues in the CDR3. Per germline, CDR1 ENHRY and CDR2 SYGVKD. CDR3 DNA sequence: TGTGCCATCAGTGAAATGGAGAACACTGAAGCTTTCTTT. Amino acids: CAISEMENTEAFF.

This clonotype was seen repeatedly, ten times or more. In nucleotides, the CDR3 is TGCAGTGCTCCACTCCGGGACAGGGGGAACAATGAGCAGTTCTTC. It translates to CSAPLRDRGNNEQFF. The chain is built from TRBV20-1 and TRBJ2-1, with 11 bases aligning to TRBD1. The J segment lost 5 bases and the V segment lost 5 bases, leaving 8 bases of the junction unmatched. CDR3 length equals 15 residues. Germline assignment: CDR1 DFQATT and CDR2 SNEGSKA (reference sequence).

This clonotype was counted at least ten times. This chain links TRBV5-1 with TRBJ2-5, with 13 bases matching TRBD2. After removal of 2 bases from V and 5 bases from J, the junction contained 6 bases not matched to a gene. From germline, CDR1 is SGHRS and CDR2 YFSETQ. CDR3 length: 16 amino acids. Written as DNA, the CDR3 is TGCGCCAGCAGCTTCGAGGGGACTAGCGGGGTTGAGACCCAGTACTTC. This gives the protein CASSFEGTSGVETQYF.

The V call is TRBV20-1, the J call TRBJ2-3, with 11 bases that match TRBD2. The CDR3 totals 16 residues. V was pared by 6 bases and J by 5 bases, with 13 bases of the junction left unmatched. Germline-derived CDR1 and CDR2 are DFQATT and SNEGSKA (reference sequence). The CDR3 region is CSAPRASGGPRDTQYF. CDR3 nucleotides: TGCAGTGCACCGCGAGCTAGCGGGGGGCCCCGAGATACGCAGTATTTT.

This clonotype came up many times. The chain joins TRBV12-3 or TRBV12-4 to TRBJ1-1, with 7 bases matching TRBD1. CDR3 length equals 11 residues. The V gene end was trimmed by 5 bases and the J gene end by 11 bases; junction bases not matched to a gene: 5. The CDR3 is CASSIQGLAFF. As DNA, the CDR3 is TGTGCCAGCAGTATACAGGGGTTGGCTTTCTTT.

This clonotype was detected a few times. The V and J genes are TRBV18 and TRBJ1-1, with 8 bases identical to TRBD1. V lost 5 bases to trimming and J lost 5 bases; unmatched junction nucleotides: 7. There are 14 residues in the CDR3. Germline V lookup: CDR1 KGHSH, CDR2 LQKENI. Written as DNA, the CDR3 is TGTGCCAGCTCATCATACAGGGGGGAGACTGAAGCTTTCTTT. This gives the protein CASSSYRGETEAFF.

In its sample, this clonotype was seen a few times. This rearrangement joins TRBV6-2 or TRBV6-3 to TRBJ1-5; D remains ambiguous. This CDR3 is 12 amino acids long. Germline-derived CDR1 and CDR2 are MNHEY and SVGEGT. The V end lost 5 bases, the J end lost 6 bases, and 8 bases lay between the germline ends. The CDR3: CASSRMGQPQHF. CDR3 coding DNA: TGTGCCAGCAGTAGGATGGGTCAGCCCCAGCATTTT.

This clonotype was observed at least ten times. V and J are TRBV29-1 and TRBJ2-3; 11 bases map to TRBD2. Trimming took 6 bases from V and 1 from J; bases not matched to a gene: 0. Germline V gene lookup returns CDR1 SQVTM and CDR2 ANQGSEA. CDR3 length: 13 residues. CDR3 sequence: CSVTSGGTDTQYF. CDR3 nucleotides: TGCAGCGTGACTAGCGGGGGCACAGATACGCAGTATTTT.

This chain links TRBV4-1 with TRBJ1-1; D remains ambiguous. Germline V gene data show CDR1 as MGHRA and CDR2 as YSYEKL. The CDR3 spans 12 residues. Trimming removed 4 bases from V and 4 bases from J, with 7 bases in between. The CDR3 reads CASSRDRTEAFF. CDR3 bases: TGCGCCAGCAGCCGAGATCGCACTGAAGCTTTCTTT.

This clonotype was picked up a small number of times. The V and J genes are TRBV4-2 and TRBJ2-7; D gene unclear. V was trimmed by 0 bases and J by 5 bases, leaving 11 bases between them. Germline V gene sequence: CDR1 LGHNA, CDR2 YNFKEQ. The CDR3 runs 14 residues. CDR3 nucleotides: TGTGCCAGCAGCCAAGATCTGGGTATGGACGAGCAGTACGTC. As protein: CASSQDLGMDEQYV.

The chain joins TRBV6-5 to TRBJ2-5, with 14 bases matching TRBD2. The CDR3 length is 16 residues. Germline V gene lookup returns CDR1 MNHEY and CDR2 SVGAGI. With V trimmed by 6 bases and J by 0 bases, 3 bases remained unmatched. CDR3 residues: CASSRTSGGNQETQYF. The CDR3 region has the DNA TGTGCCAGCAGCCGGACTAGCGGGGGGAACCAAGAGACCCAGTACTTC.

In its sample, this clonotype was seen a few times. J is TRBJ2-1 and V is TRBV19, with TRBD1 matching over 8 bases. Germline loops: CDR1 LNHDA, CDR2 SQIVND (reference sequence). CDR3 length: 17 amino acids. J gave up 1 base and V 5 bases, and 10 bases lay outside the gene matches. This chain's CDR3 is CASSVTGGRRSYNEQFF. CDR3 bases: TGTGCCAGTAGTGTAACAGGGGGAAGGAGGTCCTACAATGAGCAGTTCTTC.

Many counts were recorded for this clonotype. V usage is TRBV7-6 and J usage is TRBJ2-2; D remains unclear. This CDR3 is built from 15 residues. Germline lookup yields CDR1 SGHVS and CDR2 FNYEAQ. Trimming shortened V by 5 bases and J by 1 base, and 11 bases separated the two germline ends. The DNA for the CDR3 is TGTGCCAGCAGCGCGCCGGGTCGGAACACCGGGGAGCTGTTTTTT. It specifies CASSAPGRNTGELFF.